Listed below are T cell receptor beta chains from one sample, sequenced in a study of blood T cell repertoires in COVID-19. Repertoires were generated with immunoSEQ multiplex PCR, while TCRdb's copy carries only in-frame clones and drops some. The sample comprises under 200,000 clones, roughly four fifths of which are singletons, and approximately 2.4% rests with the top ten. Sequencing used peripheral blood. Source of these receptors: a human donor with acute or convalescent COVID-19. The donor label of this sample is uncertain. The CDR3 runs from the conserved cysteine through the conserved F or W. D genes are given only for firm matches. Expanded clones get a size class; other rows say once, few or many, or leave the size out.

TRBV19	TRBD1	-	TRBJ1-3	CASSIPLGQSSGNTIYF	TGTGCCAGTAGCATCCCTCTGGGACAGTCCTCTGGAAACACCATATATTTT
TRBV27	TRBD1	-	TRBJ1-5	CASSLQGAYQPQHF	TGTGCCAGCAGCCTACAGGGGGCCTATCAGCCCCAGCATTTT
TRBV11-2	-	-	TRBJ2-3	CASRTFSSSTDTQYF	TGTGCCAGCAGAACCTTTAGCAGTAGCACAGATACGCAGTATTTT
TRBV5-1	-	-	TRBJ1-4	CASSLGSQANAEKLFF	TGCGCCAGCAGCTTGGGGTCACAGGCAAATGCTGAAAAACTGTTTTTT
TRBV7-3	-	-	TRBJ2-1	CASSSTSRMARWLF	TGTGCCAGCAGCTCGACTTCCCGTATGGCTCGCTGGCTCTTC
TRBV7-8	-	-	TRBJ2-2	CASSSYTGNTGELFF	TGTGCCAGCAGCTCATATACAGGGAACACCGGGGAGCTGTTTTTT
TRBV29-1	TRBD1	once	TRBJ2-1	CSVRQGAQYEQFF	TGCAGCGTCCGACAGGGGGCCCAATATGAGCAGTTCTTC
TRBV21-1	-	-	TRBJ2-5	CASSLCRRGWRGPYF	TGTGCCAGCAGCTTATGCAGAAGGGGGTGGCGGGGGCCTTACTTC
TRBV7-3	TRBD1	-	TRBJ2-5	CASSSSGTGGGTQYF	TGTGCCAGCAGCTCATCCGGGACAGGGGGGGGGACCCAGTACTTC
TRBV19	-	-	TRBJ2-7	CASSAETSSYEQYF	TGTGCCAGTAGTGCCGAGACTAGTTCCTACGAGCAGTACTTC
TRBV2	TRBD2	-	TRBJ2-5	CASSELAGGPGRETQYF	TGTGCCAGCAGTGAGCTAGCGGGAGGGCCGGGTAGAGAGACCCAGTACTTC
TRBV11-2	-	-	TRBJ2-2	CASKPRATGELFF	TGTGCCAGCAAACCAAGAGCGACCGGGGAGCTGTTTTTT
TRBV9	-	-	TRBJ1-6	CASSAIPYNSPLHF	TGTGCCAGCAGCGCCATTCCCTATAATTCACCCCTCCACTTT
TRBV28	-	-	TRBJ1-1	CASSSTGGHVTEAFF	TGTGCCAGCAGTTCCACGGGGGGGCACGTCACTGAAGCTTTCTTT
TRBV3-1/TRBV3-2	TRBD2	-	TRBJ2-1	CASSALAGGTMRNEQFF	TGTGCCAGCAGCGCGCTAGCGGGAGGAACAATGAGGAATGAGCAGTTCTTC
TRBV2	-	-	TRBJ1-2	CATTGGANRGYTF	TGTGCCACGACCGGAGGGGCGAATCGTGGCTACACCTTC
TRBV14	-	once	TRBJ2-7	CASSLNRVPTYEQYF	TGTGCCAGCAGCCTTAACAGGGTGCCCACCTACGAGCAGTACTTC
TRBV14	TRBD2	-	TRBJ2-3	CASSQGREALGRDTQYF	TGTGCCAGCAGCCAAGGCCGGGAGGCCCTGGGGAGAGATACGCAGTATTTT
TRBV7-2	TRBD1	once	TRBJ1-6	CASSIDRVGSPLHF	TGTGCCAGCAGCATTGACAGGGTTGGTTCACCCCTCCACTTT
TRBV9	-	-	TRBJ1-2	CASSVLAGYGYTF	TGTGCCAGCAGCGTGTTGGCAGGATATGGCTACACCTTC
TRBV30	-	-	TRBJ1-1	CAWSGELNTEAFF	TGTGCCTGGAGTGGGGAGCTGAACACTGAAGCTTTCTTT
TRBV9	TRBD2	-	TRBJ2-1	CASSSSGRRSYNEQFF	TGTGCCAGCAGCTCTAGCGGGAGGAGGTCCTACAATGAGCAGTTCTTC
TRBV30	-	-	TRBJ1-6	CAWNVGGLTQSPLHF	TGTGCCTGGAACGTAGGCGGCCTTACCCAATCACCCCTCCACTTT
TRBV28	-	-	TRBJ2-7	CASSLLDYGTYEQYF	TGTGCCAGCAGTTTATTAGACTACGGAACCTACGAGCAGTACTTC
TRBV11-2	TRBD1	-	TRBJ2-7	CASSLETGTDSYEQYF	TGTGCCAGCAGCTTAGAAACCGGGACAGACTCCTACGAGCAGTACTTC
TRBV3-1/TRBV3-2	TRBD2	-	TRBJ2-1	CASSQRTSGSGEQFF	TGTGCCAGCAGCCAACGGACTAGCGGGAGTGGTGAGCAGTTCTTC
TRBV28	-	-	TRBJ2-3	CATQRGGDTDTQYF	TGTGCCACCCAGAGGGGGGGTGACACAGATACGCAGTATTTT
TRBV5-6	TRBD1	-	TRBJ1-3	CASSVQGFHSGNTIYF	TGTGCCAGCAGCGTACAGGGGTTCCACTCTGGAAACACCATATATTTT
TRBV19	TRBD1	-	TRBJ1-1	CASGGQGAGTEAFF	TGTGCCAGTGGGGGACAGGGGGCAGGGACTGAAGCTTTCTTT
TRBV7-3	TRBD2	-	TRBJ2-6	CASSPGGGSGANVLTF	TGTGCCAGCAGCCCCGGGGGGGGGTCTGGGGCCAACGTCCTGACTTTC
TRBV29-1	TRBD2	-	TRBJ2-7	CSARLAGDGEQYF	TGCAGCGCTCGACTAGCGGGAGACGGCGAGCAGTACTTC
TRBV19	TRBD1	-	TRBJ1-4	CASSKGAGGPNEKLFF	TGTGCCAGTAGTAAGGGCGCAGGGGGCCCTAATGAAAAACTGTTTTTT
TRBV28	-	-	TRBJ2-1	CASDRTVDNEQFF	TGTGCCAGCGATCGGACAGTAGACAATGAGCAGTTCTTC
TRBV6-1	TRBD1	-	TRBJ1-1	CASSELTGGSTEAFF	TGTGCCAGCAGTGAGCTGACAGGGGGCAGCACTGAAGCTTTCTTT
TRBV7-9	TRBD2	-	TRBJ2-1	CASSRSSGGSAFNEQFF	TGTGCCAGCAGCCGGTCTTCGGGAGGCAGTGCCTTCAATGAGCAGTTCTTC
TRBV5-1	-	-	TRBJ1-4	CASSQDGRGYEKLFF	TGCGCCAGCAGCCAGGACGGGCGAGGGTATGAAAAACTGTTTTTT
TRBV4-1	-	-	TRBJ2-7	CASSQVSNPSEQYF	TGCGCCAGCAGCCAAGTGTCCAATCCTAGCGAGCAGTACTTC
TRBV10-3	TRBD1	-	TRBJ2-2	CAIGRDRTNTGELFF	TGTGCCATCGGTCGGGACAGAACGAACACCGGGGAGCTGTTTTTT
TRBV6-5	-	-	TRBJ2-7	CASSYSGRAYEQYF	TGTGCCAGCAGTTACTCAGGGAGAGCCTACGAGCAGTACTTC
TRBV5-8	-	-	TRBJ2-3	CASSLDFFADTQYF	TGTGCCAGCAGCTTGGACTTCTTCGCAGATACGCAGTATTTT
TRBV28	TRBD1	-	TRBJ1-2	CASSLLTGGGSHTF	TGTGCCAGCAGTTTATTAACAGGGGGCGGAAGCCACACCTTC
TRBV9	-	once	TRBJ2-3	CASSVVVTDTQYF	TGTGCCAGCAGCGTAGTAGTCACAGATACGCAGTATTTT
TRBV21-1	-	-	TRBJ2-1	CASSKGSGGVAFF	TGTGCCAGCAGCAAAGGCTCAGGGGGTGTTGCGTTCTTC
TRBV27	TRBD2	-	TRBJ2-1	CASSSSGRARGNEQFF	TGTGCCAGCAGTAGTAGCGGGAGGGCCCGAGGCAATGAGCAGTTCTTC
TRBV6-5	TRBD1	few	TRBJ2-2	CASRPTGPGELFF	TGTGCCAGCCGTCCGACAGGGCCCGGGGAGCTGTTTTTT
TRBV11-3	-	-	TRBJ2-2	CASSFPNTGELFF	TGTGCCAGCAGCTTTCCTAACACCGGGGAGCTGTTTTTT
TRBV5-1	-	few	TRBJ1-4	CASSPDSNEKLFF	TGCGCCAGCAGCCCGGACAGTAATGAAAAACTGTTTTTT
TRBV5-1	TRBD1	-	TRBJ2-7	CASSLVGTGNTYEQYF	TGCGCCAGCAGCTTGGTAGGGACAGGGAATACGTACGAGCAGTACTTC
TRBV5-1	-	-	TRBJ1-1	CASSLGQGSEAFF	TGCGCCAGCAGCTTGGGGCAGGGTTCTGAAGCTTTCTTT
TRBV30	TRBD1	-	TRBJ2-5	CAWAPGTVIQETQYF	TGTGCCTGGGCCCCCGGGACAGTTATCCAAGAGACCCAGTACTTC
TRBV7-9	TRBD2	-	TRBJ2-7	CASSFGTIAYEQYF	TGTGCCAGCAGCTTCGGGACTATTGCCTACGAGCAGTACTTC
TRBV27	TRBD1	-	TRBJ1-2	CASSPSPGTGGSSYTGYTF	TGTGCCAGCAGTCCCAGCCCCGGGACAGGGGGCTCCTCATATACGGGCTACACCTTC
TRBV7-2	TRBD1	few	TRBJ1-2	CASRLTGYGYTF	TGTGCCAGCAGGCTGACAGGGTATGGCTACACCTTC
TRBV5-8	-	-	TRBJ2-7	CASSHATGDFDYEQYF	TGTGCCAGCAGCCACGCCACAGGGGACTTTGACTACGAGCAGTACTTC
TRBV2	TRBD2	-	TRBJ2-1	CASSRTSGGGHEQFF	TGTGCCAGCAGTCGGACTAGCGGGGGAGGCCATGAGCAGTTCTTC